The subject of this entry is one T cell receptor beta chain. Authors' analysis steps: The authors estimated nucleated cell counts from reference gene primer amplification. Sequenced by immunoSEQ multiplex PCR; TCRdb stores in-frame clones only, minus some. V and J calls and clone size are as listed in that table; D and trimming were resolved from the DNA. The repertoire holds 300,000 to 350,000 clones, with 80% to 90% as singletons. The data stem from a study of blood T cell repertoires in COVID-19. The wider study: Italy, Spain and the United States were the sources of the convalescent and acute COVID-19 samples. Sources were T cells, B-cell-depleted T cells, or PBMCs; the material itself was cDNA or gDNA.

Trimming removed 0 bases at V and 5 bases at J, with 13 bases between. Germline-derived CDR1 and CDR2 are ENHRY and SYGVKD. This CDR3 has 15 residues. Clinical history as reported by participants underpinned cohort assignment. The clonotype comes from a man aged 25 to 45 who had recovered from COVID-19. Sequenced input: PBMCs or T cells enriched from blood (not recorded which). The chain has TRBV10-3 and TRBJ1-2; D might be TRBD1 (6 bases). The CDR3 DNA follows: TGTGCCATCAGTGAGTCTGGGGCAGGGGTGTATGGCTACACCTTC. Its translation: CAISESGAGVYGYTF.